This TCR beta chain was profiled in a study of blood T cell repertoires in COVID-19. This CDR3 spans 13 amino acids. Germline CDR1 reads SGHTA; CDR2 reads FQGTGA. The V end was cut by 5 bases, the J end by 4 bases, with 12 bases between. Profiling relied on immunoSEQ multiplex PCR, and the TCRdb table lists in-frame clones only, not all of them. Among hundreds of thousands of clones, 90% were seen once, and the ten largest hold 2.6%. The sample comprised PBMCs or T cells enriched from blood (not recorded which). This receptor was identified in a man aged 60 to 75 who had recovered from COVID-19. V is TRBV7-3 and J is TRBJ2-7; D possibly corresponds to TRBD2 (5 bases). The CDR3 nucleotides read TGTGCCAGCAGCCCTAGAAGCGGATACGAGCAGTACTTC. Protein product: CASSPRSGYEQYF.